This TCR beta chain was recorded in a study of T cell responses to AZD1222 COVID-19 vaccine. Study as a whole: Second-dose recipients at about 4 or about 12 weeks were treated as one pooled group.

This table comes from immunoSEQ multiplex PCR, and its TCRdb copy is limited to in-frame clones, with some not included. Among roughly 90,000 clones listed, 70% to 90% were seen once. The CDR3 totals 13 residues. Between the trimmed V and J ends, which lost 7 bases and 2 bases, there was a span of 10 bases. Germline-derived CDR1 and CDR2 are WSHSY and SAAADI. This chain joins TRBV10-2 and TRBJ2-3; no clear D. The sample in question was peripheral blood, obtained on day 0 of AZD1222 vaccination. The receptor was derived from an adult in good health. CDR3 sequence: CASTASNTDTQYF. As DNA, the CDR3 is TGCGCCAGCACAGCCAGCAACACAGATACGCAGTATTTT.